This paragraph reports one T cell receptor (beta chain). One entry per CDR3 protein, without DNA, is what TCRdb gives after re-calling the 5' RACE reads. The table lists approximately 550,000 distinct CDR3 sequences. The CDR3 loop spans 14 amino acids. This sample stems from a study of T cells expressing NK-cell markers. The TCR sequence derives from a man between 18 and 35 years old in good health. This rearrangement joins TRBV12-3 or TRBV12-4 to TRBJ1-2; TCRdb returns TRBD1, unconfirmable since there is no DNA. Source material: blood T cells: a sorted CD56 or NKG2C T cell subset, CD4+ or CD8+ T cells, or bulk PBMC T cells (not recorded which). The CDR3 protein is CASSRGPANYGYTF.